This TCR beta chain was sequenced during a study of blood T cell repertoires in COVID-19. Across the study: T cells, B-cell-depleted T cells, or PBMCs provided the cDNA or gDNA that served as material.

Germline assignment: CDR1 SGHRS and CDR2 YFSETQ. CDR3 length: 13 residues. V lost 6 bases and J lost 4, with 8 bases in between. How the authors handled the data: Using reference gene primer amplification, nucleated cell counts were estimated. Here immunoSEQ multiplex PCR was the method, and the copy in TCRdb shows in-frame clones only, minus some. V and J calls and clone size are copied from that table; D and trimming were computed from the DNA. Among roughly 50,000 clones listed, approximately 87% were seen once. This sequence originates from a woman aged 60-75 years with acute or convalescent COVID-19. The chain has TRBV5-1 and TRBJ2-6; no clear D gene. Input material: peripheral blood. The CDR3 nucleotides read TGCGCCAGCACTAGGATGGGGGCCAACGTCCTGACTTTC. Protein sequence: CASTRMGANVLTF.